The 12 T cell receptor beta chains reported below all come from one sample, sequenced in a study of CD8+ T cells in alopecia areata. Extraction of RNA preceded its reverse transcription into cDNA, which served as the sequencing template. Using immunoSEQ multiplex PCR, the repertoire was profiled, and TCRdb retains in-frame clones only, with some absent. In the table there are about 100,000 clones, 80% to 85% of which are singletons. Treatment reported: oral pan-JAK inhibitor, 5-10 mg twice daily. The source was CD8+ T cells sorted from blood, collected at week 24, from a patient treated with tofacitinib. The receptors were gathered from a human donor with alopecia areata.

The chain has TRBV15 and TRBJ1-3; TRBD1 agrees at 8 bases. Germline V gives CDR1 LNHNV, CDR2 YYDKDF (reference sequence). This CDR3 has 14 residues. With 5 bases clipped from V and 2 bases from J, the junction kept 2 bases outside the gene matches. The chain's CDR3 is CATSPTGAGNTIYF. The CDR3 DNA follows: TGTGCCACCAGCCCGACAGGGGCTGGAAACACCATATATTTT.

With respect to this clone: Other DNA sequences in this sample translate to the same CDR3. The chain carries TRBV4-3 and TRBJ2-5, with D perhaps assigned TRBD1 or TRBD2 (5 bases each). The V end was cut by 0 bases, the J end by 5 bases, with 13 bases between. Per the germline V gene, CDR1 is LGHNA and CDR2 is YSLEER. This CDR3 contains 15 residues. Here the CDR3 reads CASSQDSGPRETQYF. CDR3 nucleotides: TGCGCCAGCAGCCAAGATTCGGGGCCGAGGGAGACCCAGTACTTC.

This clone was observed once. The chain is built from TRBV29-1 and TRBJ2-7, with TRBD1 matching 9 bases. J lost 4 bases, V lost 1 base, and 8 bases had no gene match. From germline, CDR1 is SQVTM and CDR2 ANQGSEA. CDR3 length: 15 amino acids. CDR3 amino acids: CSVEGTGALGYEQYF. The CDR3 coding sequence is TGCAGCGTTGAAGGGACAGGGGCCTTGGGGTACGAGCAGTACTTC.

The V call is TRBV7-9, the J call TRBJ2-6; a possible D gene is TRBD1 (6 bases). The germline V gene has CDR1 SEHNR and CDR2 FQNEAQ (reference sequence). Between the trimmed V and J ends, which lost 5 bases and 3 bases, there was a span of 8 bases. There are 14 residues in the CDR3. CDR3 residues: CASSAGVGANVLTF. CDR3 bases: TGTGCCAGCAGCGCAGGGGTTGGGGCCAACGTCCTGACTTTC.

This clone was counted a single time. The chain links TRBV7-9 to TRBJ2-2; D not certain. The V gene's germline CDR1 is SEHNR and CDR2 FQNEAQ (reference sequence). Trimming pared 7 bases from V and 7 bases from J, leaving 7 bases between. CDR3 length: 11 residues. The CDR3 DNA reads as TGTGCCAGCAAAGGGATCGGGGAGCTGTTTTTT. This gives the protein CASKGIGELFF.

V is TRBV7-2 and J is TRBJ2-7; 12 bases are shared with TRBD2. V trimming: 0 bases; J trimming: 6 bases; junction bases outside the gene matches: 12. Germline V gene lookup returns CDR1 SGHTA and CDR2 FQGNSA. CDR3 length: 18 residues. This CDR3 reads CASSLASLAGGPAAEQYF. The CDR3 nucleotides read TGTGCCAGCAGCTTAGCGTCCCTAGCGGGGGGGCCTGCGGCCGAGCAGTACTTC. Drawing the rest from reference TRBV7-2 and TRBJ2-7, the complete variable domain is GAGVSQSPSNKVTEKGKDVELRCDPISGHTALYWYRQSLGQGLEFLIYFQGNSAPDKSGLPSDRFSAERTGGSVSTLTIQRTQQEDSAVYLCASSLASLAGGPAAEQYFGPGTRLTVT.

The V and J genes are TRBV14 and TRBJ2-1; 8 nucleotides match TRBD2. After removal of 5 bases from V and 0 bases from J, the junction contained 9 bases not matched to a gene. From germline, CDR1 is SGHDN and CDR2 FVKESK. This CDR3 comprises 17 residues. The CDR3 sequence: CASSSHARGGSYNEQFF. The DNA of the CDR3 is TGTGCCAGCAGCTCCCACGCACGGGGGGGCTCCTACAATGAGCAGTTCTTC.

The J gene is TRBJ2-1, the V gene TRBV27; no clear D. This CDR3 comprises 17 residues. V dropped 5 bases and J dropped 1 base, with 18 bases sitting between them. Germline V gene lookup returns CDR1 MNHEY and CDR2 SMNVEV (reference sequence). The CDR3 sequence: CASSPSTRQKSYNEQFF. DNA of the CDR3: TGTGCCAGCAGTCCATCCACGCGACAAAAATCCTACAATGAGCAGTTCTTC.

The CDR3 bases are TGTGCCAGCAGCTTGGCAGCGGGGGGGCCGAATGAGCAGTTCTTC. As protein: CASSLAAGGPNEQFF. This chain joins TRBV5-6 and TRBJ2-1, with 10 bases identical to TRBD2. V was pared by 0 bases and J by 7 bases, with 4 bases of the junction left unmatched. Germline values: CDR1 SGHDT, CDR2 YYEEEE. The CDR3 is made up of 15 amino acids.

This clone occurred once. J is TRBJ1-1 and V is TRBV7-9, with TRBD1 matching over 8 bases. The trim removed 5 bases at V and 8 bases at J, leaving 10 bases unmatched. The CDR3 has 14 amino acids. The germline V gene has CDR1 SEHNR and CDR2 FQNEAQ (reference sequence). The DNA of the CDR3 is TGTGCCAGCAGCCGACAGGGGCGCTTAAAAGAAGCTTTCTTT. Its protein product is CASSRQGRLKEAFF.

A few counts support this clone. The chain employs TRBV29-1 and TRBJ2-7, with TRBD1 matching over 10 bases. Unmatched junction bases numbered 11, after V lost 2 bases and J lost 7 bases. The CDR3 extends over 15 amino acids. CDR1 is SQVTM, CDR2 ANQGSEA, per germline. The CDR3 sequence: CSVETGQGGTLEQYF. DNA of the CDR3: TGCAGCGTTGAAACCGGACAGGGGGGTACGTTGGAGCAGTACTTC.

CDR3 loop: CAIGPVAGGTYNEQFF. CDR3 in DNA: TGTGCCATCGGGCCTGTAGCGGGGGGCACCTACAATGAGCAGTTCTTC. The V call is TRBV10-3, the J call TRBJ2-1; 10 nucleotides agree with TRBD2. V lost 8 bases and J lost 2; bases outside the gene matches: 9. The CDR3 runs 16 residues. The germline V gene has CDR1 ENHRY and CDR2 SYGVKD.